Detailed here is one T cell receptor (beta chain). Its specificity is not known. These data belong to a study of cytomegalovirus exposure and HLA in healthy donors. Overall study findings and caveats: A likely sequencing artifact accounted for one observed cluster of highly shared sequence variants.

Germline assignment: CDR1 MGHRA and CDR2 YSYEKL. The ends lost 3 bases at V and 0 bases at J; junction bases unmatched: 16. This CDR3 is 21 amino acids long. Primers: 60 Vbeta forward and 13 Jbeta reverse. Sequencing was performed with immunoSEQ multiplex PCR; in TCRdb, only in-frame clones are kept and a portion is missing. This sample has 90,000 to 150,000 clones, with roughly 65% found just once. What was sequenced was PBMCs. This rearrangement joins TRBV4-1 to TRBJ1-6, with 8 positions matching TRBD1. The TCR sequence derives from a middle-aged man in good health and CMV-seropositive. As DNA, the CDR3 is TGCGCCAGCAGCCAGGCCCCCGGGGCAGGGGGCCAGAGCTCCTATAATTCACCCCTCCACTTT. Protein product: CASSQAPGAGGQSSYNSPLHF.